This T cell receptor beta chain was documented in a study of cytomegalovirus exposure and HLA in healthy donors. Broader study findings: Reports state that TCR beta sequences accurately predicted most subjects' HLA-A and HLA-B alleles.

The PCR used 60 Vbeta and 13 Jbeta primers. Some clones are missing from TCRdb's copy, which holds only in-frame ones; the method was immunoSEQ multiplex PCR. The sample lists some 85,000 clones; roughly 80% were seen once. With regard to this clone: What it binds is not known.

The CDR3 has 13 amino acids. Trimming left V 5 bases short and J 7 bases short, with 14 bases between. CDR1 and CDR2 from the germline V gene are MNHEY and SVGAGI. The sample taken for sequencing was PBMCs. The source of this sequence is a young man in good health and CMV-seronegative. The gene calls are TRBV6-5 and TRBJ1-1; TRBD1 might be the D (6 bases). Here the CDR3 reads CASSRGKSLEAFF. The CDR3 DNA is TGTGCCAGCAGTAGGGGGAAGAGCCTTGAAGCTTTCTTT.